What follows is one TCR beta chain and its context. What it binds is not known. The CDR3 has 16 amino acids. The V gene's germline CDR1 is GTSNPN and CDR2 SVGIG (reference sequence). Trimming took 0 bases from V and 5 from J, leaving 17 bases between them. The libraries were made with immunoSEQ v3.0 at survey level. Per-sample targets for sequencing were about 35,000-55,000 T-cell genomes. Libraries were prepared by immunoSEQ multiplex PCR; TCRdb keeps only in-frame clonotypes and omits some of them. In the table there are over 9,500 clones, roughly 70% of which are singletons. In the United States, treatment was given to all participants with HIV. The sample is drawn from a study of long-term antiretroviral therapy in people with HIV. Study conclusions and caveats: Clones that had undergone expansion before ART dominated the repertoire at all time points. Repertoires in HIV (unlike those of controls) had narrower CDR3 length ranges.

The receptor comes from a middle-aged man with HIV. The sequences come from unsorted PBMCs, collected 1.8 years before starting antiretroviral therapy. The chain employs TRBV30 and TRBJ1-5, with no clear D. The CDR3 loop is CAWSVRRRGNDQPQHF. DNA of the CDR3: TGTGCCTGGAGTGTACGCAGACGTGGGAATGATCAGCCCCAGCATTTT.